The rows below give T cell receptor beta chains drawn from one sample of a study of blood T cells in healthy people across ages. TCRdb independently ran MiXCR on the 5' RACE reads; one entry per CDR3 protein. The repertoire holds 550,000 to 800,000 distinct CDR3 sequences, with roughly 21% as singletons. The sequenced material came from blood. The source of these receptors is a man in his 70s in good health. CDR3s include the opening cysteine and the closing phenylalanine or tryptophan. The D gene is left open where the match is weak. Clone size is given for some rows only: seen once, a few or many times, or a class if the clone is expanded.

J: TRBJ2-7
length: 14
V: TRBV5-1
size: NA
D: NA
DNA: TGCGCCAGCAGCTTGATGTGGGGGGAATACGAGCAGTACTTC
CDR3: CASSLMWGEYEQYF

J: TRBJ1-2
length: 12
V: TRBV29-1
size: NA
D: TRBD1
DNA: TGCAGCGTGGCCGGGACAGGAATCGGCTACACCTTC
CDR3: CSVAGTGIGYTF

J: TRBJ2-5
length: 16
V: TRBV5-1
size: NA
D: NA
DNA: TGCGCCAGCAGCTTGTCTTGGGCAGGGACACAAGAGACCCAGTACTTC
CDR3: CASSLSWAGTQETQYF

J: TRBJ1-5
length: 14
V: TRBV4-3
size: NA
D: NA
DNA: TGCGCCAGCAGCCAAGAGGCGTTCAATCAGCCCCAGCATTTT
CDR3: CASSQEAFNQPQHF

J: TRBJ2-1
length: 12
V: TRBV18
size: few
D: NA
DNA: TGTGCCAGCTCACCGGACGACAATGAGCAGTTCTTC
CDR3: CASSPDDNEQFF

J: TRBJ2-3
length: 17
V: TRBV6-7
size: NA
D: TRBD2
DNA: TGTGCCAGCAGTTCCGGAGGACTAGCGGGACGCACAGATACGCGGTATTTT
CDR3: CASSSGGLAGRTDTRYF

J: TRBJ1-1
length: 14
V: TRBV15
size: few
D: NA
DNA: TGTGCCACCAGCAGTGCAGGGTTAGGCACTGAAGCTTTCTTT
CDR3: CATSSAGLGTEAFF

J: TRBJ1-1
length: 13
V: TRBV2
size: NA
D: NA
DNA: TGTGCCAGCGCCAGGGGTTTGGGCACTGAAGCTTTCTTT
CDR3: CASARGLGTEAFF

J: TRBJ1-6
length: 11
V: TRBV11-2
size: few
D: NA
DNA: TGTGCCAGCAGCGACGGGATAACCCTCCACTTT
CDR3: CASSDGITLHF

J: TRBJ2-1
length: 12
V: TRBV10-3
size: NA
D: NA
DNA: TGTGCCATCAGTGTTGATATGGGAGAGCAGTTCTTC
CDR3: CAISVDMGEQFF

J: TRBJ2-5
length: 13
V: TRBV6-6
size: NA
D: NA
DNA: TGTGCCAGCAGTCCTACTAGTTGGGAGACCCAGTACTTC
CDR3: CASSPTSWETQYF

J: TRBJ2-3
length: 14
V: TRBV9
size: NA
D: NA
DNA: TGTGCCAGCAGCGTAGCTACGAGTGCAGATACGCAGTATTTT
CDR3: CASSVATSADTQYF

J: TRBJ2-1
length: 15
V: TRBV6-4
size: NA
D: TRBD2
DNA: TGTGCCAGCAGTGACGGAGGACTAGCGGGAGTAGAGCAGTTCTTC
CDR3: CASSDGGLAGVEQFF

J: TRBJ1-1
length: 13
V: TRBV30
size: NA
D: NA
DNA: TGTGCCTGGAGCGCGGACGGAAACACTGAAGCTTTCTTT
CDR3: CAWSADGNTEAFF

J: TRBJ1-3
length: 15
V: TRBV4-2
size: NA
D: NA
DNA: TGTGCCAGCAGCCAAGATGTCTTTTCTGGAAACACCATATATTTT
CDR3: CASSQDVFSGNTIYF

J: TRBJ2-3
length: 17
V: TRBV6-2/TRBV6-3
size: NA
D: TRBD2
DNA: TGTGCCAGCAGCCCCGGGACTAGCTCAAAAGGCACAGATACGCAGTATTTT
CDR3: CASSPGTSSKGTDTQYF

J: TRBJ2-5
length: 14
V: TRBV29-1
size: NA
D: NA
DNA: TGCAGCGTTGGGTGGACTAACCTTAAAGAGACCCAGTACTTC
CDR3: CSVGWTNLKETQYF

J: TRBJ2-7
length: 15
V: TRBV5-1
size: NA
D: TRBD1
DNA: TGCGCCAGCAGCTCGCGACAGGGCTTGTCCTACGAGCAGTACTTC
CDR3: CASSSRQGLSYEQYF

J: TRBJ2-1
length: 16
V: TRBV5-1
size: once
D: TRBD2
DNA: TGCGCCAGCAGCTTGGAGGGACTAGCGGGGCTCAATGAGCAGTTCTTC
CDR3: CASSLEGLAGLNEQFF

J: TRBJ2-3
length: 17
V: TRBV4-2
size: NA
D: TRBD2
DNA: TGTGCCAGCAGCCAAGAGTTCGGGGAGGGCCTTCGTAATACGCAGTATTTT
CDR3: CASSQEFGEGLRNTQYF

J: TRBJ2-1
length: 18
V: TRBV27
size: many
D: NA
DNA: TGTGCCAGCAGTTTATACTTTGGAACAGGGTCCCGAAACAATGAGCAGTTCTTC
CDR3: CASSLYFGTGSRNNEQFF

J: TRBJ1-1
length: 14
V: TRBV5-1
size: NA
D: TRBD1
DNA: TGTGCCAGCAGCTTAGAGGCAGGGGGCACTGAAGCTTTCTTT
CDR3: CASSLEAGGTEAFF

J: TRBJ1-2
length: 13
V: TRBV29-1
size: NA
D: TRBD1
DNA: TGCAGCGCGACAGGGGCTAAAGTCTATGGCTACACCTTC
CDR3: CSATGAKVYGYTF

J: TRBJ2-5
length: 15
V: TRBV5-6
size: NA
D: NA
DNA: TGTGCCAGCAGCTATTCTCGGGGTCTTCGGGAGACCCAGTACTTC
CDR3: CASSYSRGLRETQYF

J: TRBJ2-1
length: 17
V: TRBV24-1
size: few
D: NA
DNA: TGTGCCACCAGTGATTTTGGTGGGATGGTAGGCCGGGATGAGCAGTTCTTC
CDR3: CATSDFGGMVGRDEQFF

J: TRBJ2-5
length: 14
V: TRBV20-1
size: NA
D: TRBD1
DNA: TGCAGTGCTAAGGGGACAGGGGCCGGGGAGACCCAGTACTTC
CDR3: CSAKGTGAGETQYF

J: TRBJ1-1
length: 15
V: TRBV29-1
size: many
D: NA
DNA: TGCAGCGTTCACCTCTCTTCAAGGGCCAACACTGAAGCTTTCTTT
CDR3: CSVHLSSRANTEAFF

J: TRBJ2-3
length: 15
V: TRBV12-3/TRBV12-4
size: few
D: NA
DNA: TGTGCCAGCAGTTTAGCGGGGGCGGGAACAGATACGCAGTATTTT
CDR3: CASSLAGAGTDTQYF

J: TRBJ1-2
length: 14
V: TRBV2
size: many
D: NA
DNA: TGTGCCAGCAAAAAGGAGGGAAGGGCGAGAGGCTACACCTTC
CDR3: CASKKEGRARGYTF

J: TRBJ2-1
length: 14
V: TRBV28
size: few
D: NA
DNA: TGTGCCAGCAGTTCAAATTCTCACAGGGTTGAGCAGTTCTTC
CDR3: CASSSNSHRVEQFF

J: TRBJ2-4
length: 16
V: TRBV20-1
size: few
D: NA
DNA: TGCAGTGCTAGAGATTTTCGAGTTGCGTCCAAAAACATTCAGTACTTC
CDR3: CSARDFRVASKNIQYF

J: TRBJ2-7
length: 13
V: TRBV15
size: NA
D: NA
DNA: TGTGCCACTAGAAACCAAGGGTCCTACGAGCAGTACTTC
CDR3: CATRNQGSYEQYF

J: TRBJ1-2
length: 16
V: TRBV20-1
size: NA
D: TRBD1
DNA: TGCAGTGCTAGAATCGGACCGGGACAGGGCGCCTTCGGCTACACCTTC
CDR3: CSARIGPGQGAFGYTF

J: TRBJ2-1
length: 14
V: TRBV12-3/TRBV12-4
size: many
D: TRBD2
DNA: TGTGCCAGCCGAACCAGCGGGAACTACAATGAGCAGTTCTTC
CDR3: CASRTSGNYNEQFF

J: TRBJ2-7
length: 18
V: TRBV5-1
size: few
D: TRBD2
DNA: TGCGCCAGCAGCTTGGAGACTAGCGGGAGTGGATCCTCCTACGAGCAGTACTTC
CDR3: CASSLETSGSGSSYEQYF

J: TRBJ2-7
length: 15
V: TRBV20-1
size: once
D: NA
DNA: TGCAGTGCTCGCCTAGCTGTGGGGAGCTCCTACGAGCAGTACTTC
CDR3: CSARLAVGSSYEQYF

J: TRBJ2-1
length: 14
V: TRBV7-3
size: few
D: TRBD1
DNA: TGTGCCAGCAGCTTAAACGGACAGGGTTGGAAGCAGTTCTTC
CDR3: CASSLNGQGWKQFF

J: TRBJ1-5
length: 17
V: TRBV20-1
size: NA
D: NA
DNA: TGCAGTGCCCTGAGGAAGCCAGGAGGAAATAGCAATCAGCCCCAGCATTTT
CDR3: CSALRKPGGNSNQPQHF

J: TRBJ2-2
length: 16
V: TRBV9
size: NA
D: TRBD2
DNA: TGTGCCAGCAGCGACGGACTAGCGGGAGATGGCGGGGAGCTGTTTTTT
CDR3: CASSDGLAGDGGELFF

J: TRBJ2-6
length: 16
V: TRBV11-2
size: NA
D: NA
DNA: TGTGCCAGCAGCCAATCCCGGAACTCTGGGGCCAACGTCCTGACTTTC
CDR3: CASSQSRNSGANVLTF

J: TRBJ2-5
length: 15
V: TRBV2
size: once
D: NA
DNA: TGTGCCAGCAGTGAGGGGGGGACACGACAAGAGACCCAGTACTTC
CDR3: CASSEGGTRQETQYF

J: TRBJ2-6
length: 17
V: TRBV2
size: NA
D: NA
DNA: TGTGCCAGCAGTGACCAAATCACCGTCTCTGGGGCCAACGTCCTGACTTTC
CDR3: CASSDQITVSGANVLTF

J: TRBJ2-7
length: 15
V: TRBV7-8
size: few
D: TRBD2
DNA: TGTGCCAGCAGCTTTCATAGCGGGAGTATGAACGAGCAGTACTTC
CDR3: CASSFHSGSMNEQYF

J: TRBJ2-2
length: 13
V: TRBV12-3/TRBV12-4
size: many
D: NA
DNA: TGTGCCAGCATAGACCGGGGCACCGGGGAGCTGTTTTTT
CDR3: CASIDRGTGELFF

J: TRBJ2-2
length: 16
V: TRBV15
size: NA
D: NA
DNA: TGTGCCACCAGCAGAGATCGGTTCAGGAACACCGGGGAGCTGTTTTTT
CDR3: CATSRDRFRNTGELFF

J: TRBJ1-4
length: 12
V: TRBV6-6
size: NA
D: NA
DNA: TGCGCCAGCAGTTACAAGGATGAAAAACTGTTTTTT
CDR3: CASSYKDEKLFF

J: TRBJ2-5
length: 12
V: TRBV29-1
size: few
D: NA
DNA: TGCAGCGTAGCCCTCGGGAGCTGGGACCAGTACTTC
CDR3: CSVALGSWDQYF